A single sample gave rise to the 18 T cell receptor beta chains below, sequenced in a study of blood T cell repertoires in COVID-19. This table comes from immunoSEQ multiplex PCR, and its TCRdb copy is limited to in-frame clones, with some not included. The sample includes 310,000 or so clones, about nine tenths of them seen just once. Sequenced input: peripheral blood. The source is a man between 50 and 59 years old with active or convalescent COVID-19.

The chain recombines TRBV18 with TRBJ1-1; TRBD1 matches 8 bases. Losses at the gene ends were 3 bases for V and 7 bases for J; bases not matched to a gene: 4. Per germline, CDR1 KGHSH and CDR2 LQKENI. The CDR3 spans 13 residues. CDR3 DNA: TGTGCCAGCTCACCGACAGGGGTAGGTGAAGCTTTCTTT. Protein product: CASSPTGVGEAFF.

This CDR3 reads CASSSLAGGNNNEQFF. DNA of the CDR3: TGCGCCAGCAGCTCCTTAGCGGGGGGGAATAACAATGAGCAGTTCTTC. This rearrangement joins TRBV5-1 to TRBJ2-1; 11 bases fit TRBD2. V shed 3 bases, J shed 5 bases, and the junction held 7 bases outside the gene matches. In germline, CDR1 is SGHRS, CDR2 YFSETQ. This CDR3 has 16 residues.

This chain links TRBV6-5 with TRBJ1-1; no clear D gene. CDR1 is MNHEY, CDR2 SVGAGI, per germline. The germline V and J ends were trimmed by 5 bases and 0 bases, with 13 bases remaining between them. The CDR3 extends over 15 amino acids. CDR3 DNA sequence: TGTGCCAGCAGTCCCGCCCCGGGAATGAACACTGAAGCTTTCTTT. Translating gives CASSPAPGMNTEAFF.

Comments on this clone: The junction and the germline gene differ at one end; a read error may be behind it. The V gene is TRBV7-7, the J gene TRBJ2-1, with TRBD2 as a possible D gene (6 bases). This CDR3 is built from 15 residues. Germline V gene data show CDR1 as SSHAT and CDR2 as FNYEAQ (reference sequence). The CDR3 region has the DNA TGTGCCAGCAGCTTAGATGCGGGAAGCTACAATAAGCAGTTCTTC. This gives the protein CASSLDAGSYNKQFF. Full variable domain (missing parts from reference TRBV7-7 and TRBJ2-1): GAGVSQSPRYKVTKRGQDVTLRCDPISSHATLYWYQQALGQGPEFLTYFNYEAQPDKSGLPSDRFSAERPEGSISTLTIQRTEQRDSAMYRCASSLDAGSYNKQFFGPGTRLTVL.

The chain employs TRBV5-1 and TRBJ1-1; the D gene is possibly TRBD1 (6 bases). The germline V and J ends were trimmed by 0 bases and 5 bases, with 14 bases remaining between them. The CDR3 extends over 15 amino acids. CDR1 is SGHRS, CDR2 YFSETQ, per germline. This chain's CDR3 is CASSLAGRGDTEAFF. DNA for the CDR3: TGCGCCAGCAGCTTGGCCGGCAGGGGTGATACTGAAGCTTTCTTT.

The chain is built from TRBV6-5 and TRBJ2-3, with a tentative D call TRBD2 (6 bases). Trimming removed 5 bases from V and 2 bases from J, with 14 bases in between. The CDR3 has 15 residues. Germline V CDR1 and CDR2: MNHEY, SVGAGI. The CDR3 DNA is TGTGCCAGCAGTCCGGGACTCTTTACCACAGATACGCAGTATTTT. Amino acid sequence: CASSPGLFTTDTQYF.

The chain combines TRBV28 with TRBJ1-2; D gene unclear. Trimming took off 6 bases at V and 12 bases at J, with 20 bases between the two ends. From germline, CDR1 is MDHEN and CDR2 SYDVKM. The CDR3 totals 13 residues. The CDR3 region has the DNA TGTGCCAGCAGGCAGACCGGGAACTCCGCCAACACCTTC. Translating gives CASRQTGNSANTF.

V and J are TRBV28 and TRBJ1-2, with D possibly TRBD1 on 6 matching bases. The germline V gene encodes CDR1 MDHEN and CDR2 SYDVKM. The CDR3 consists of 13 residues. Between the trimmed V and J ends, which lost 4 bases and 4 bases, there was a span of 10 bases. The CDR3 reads CASSYRDTYGYTF. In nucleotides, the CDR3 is TGTGCCAGCAGTTACAGGGATACCTATGGCTACACCTTC.

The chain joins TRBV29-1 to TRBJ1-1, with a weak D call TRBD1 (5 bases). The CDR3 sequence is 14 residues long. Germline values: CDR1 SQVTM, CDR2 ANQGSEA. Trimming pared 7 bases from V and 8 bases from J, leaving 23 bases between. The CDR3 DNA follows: TGCAGCGCGGACTATACTGGGGGGAAAAAAGAAGCTTTCTTT. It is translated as CSADYTGGKKEAFF. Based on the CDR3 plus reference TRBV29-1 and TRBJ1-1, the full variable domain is SAVISQKPSRDICQRGTSLTIQCQVDSQVTMMFWYRQQPGQSLTLIATANQGSEATYESGFVIDKFPISRPNLTFSTLTVSNMSPEDSSIYLCSADYTGGKKEAFFGQGTRLTVV.

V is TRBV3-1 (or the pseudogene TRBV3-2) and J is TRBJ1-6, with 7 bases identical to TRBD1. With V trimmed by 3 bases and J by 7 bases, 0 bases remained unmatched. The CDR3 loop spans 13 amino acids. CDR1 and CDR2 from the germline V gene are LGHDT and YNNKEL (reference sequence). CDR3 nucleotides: TGTGCCAGCAGCCAGACAGGGAATTCACCCCTCCACTTT. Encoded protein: CASSQTGNSPLHF.

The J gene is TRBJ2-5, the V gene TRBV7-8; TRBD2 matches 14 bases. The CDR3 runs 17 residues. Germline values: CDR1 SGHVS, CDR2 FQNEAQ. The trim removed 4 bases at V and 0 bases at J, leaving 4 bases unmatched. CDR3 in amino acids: CASSSGLAGGYQETQYF. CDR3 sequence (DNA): TGTGCCAGCAGCTCCGGACTAGCGGGGGGCTACCAAGAGACCCAGTACTTC. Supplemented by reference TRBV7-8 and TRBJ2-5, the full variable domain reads GAGVSQSPRYKVAKRGQDVALRCDPISGHVSLFWYQQALGQGPEFLTYFQNEAQLDKSGLPSDRFFAERPEGSVSTLKIQRTQQEDSAVYLCASSSGLAGGYQETQYFGPGTRLLVL.

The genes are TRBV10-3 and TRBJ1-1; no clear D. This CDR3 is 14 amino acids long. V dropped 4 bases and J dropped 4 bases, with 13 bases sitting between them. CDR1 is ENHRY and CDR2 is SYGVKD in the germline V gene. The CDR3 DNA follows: TGTGCCATCAGTGGGGGTGGGAGGAGCACTGAAGCTTTCTTT. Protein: CAISGGGRSTEAFF.

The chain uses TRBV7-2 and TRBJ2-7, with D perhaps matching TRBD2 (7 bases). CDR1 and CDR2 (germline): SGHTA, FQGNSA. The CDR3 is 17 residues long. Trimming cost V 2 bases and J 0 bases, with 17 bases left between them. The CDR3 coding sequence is TGTGCCAGCAGCTTACAGGGGCGCGGGAGTGCCTCCTACGAGCAGTACTTC. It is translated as CASSLQGRGSASYEQYF.

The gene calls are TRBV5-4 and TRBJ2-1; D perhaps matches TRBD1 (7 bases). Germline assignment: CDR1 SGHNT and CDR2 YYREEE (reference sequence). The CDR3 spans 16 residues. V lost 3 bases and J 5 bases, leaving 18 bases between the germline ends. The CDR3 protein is CASSSRSGDRDNEQFF. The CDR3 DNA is TGTGCCAGCAGCTCCCGCTCGGGGGACAGAGACAATGAGCAGTTCTTC.

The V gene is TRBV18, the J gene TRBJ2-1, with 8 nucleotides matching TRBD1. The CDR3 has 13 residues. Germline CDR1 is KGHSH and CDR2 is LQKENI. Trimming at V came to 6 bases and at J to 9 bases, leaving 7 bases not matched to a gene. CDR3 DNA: TGTGCCAGCTCCCGAGAAGGACAGGGTGAGCAGTTCTTC. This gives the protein CASSREGQGEQFF.

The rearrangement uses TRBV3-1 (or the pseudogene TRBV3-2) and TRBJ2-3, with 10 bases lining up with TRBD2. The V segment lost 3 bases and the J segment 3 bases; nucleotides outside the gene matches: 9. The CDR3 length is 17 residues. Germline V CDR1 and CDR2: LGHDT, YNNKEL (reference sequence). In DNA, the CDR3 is TGTGCCAGCAGCCATAGTCGAGCGGGAGGGGGGACAGATACGCAGTATTTT. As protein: CASSHSRAGGGTDTQYF.

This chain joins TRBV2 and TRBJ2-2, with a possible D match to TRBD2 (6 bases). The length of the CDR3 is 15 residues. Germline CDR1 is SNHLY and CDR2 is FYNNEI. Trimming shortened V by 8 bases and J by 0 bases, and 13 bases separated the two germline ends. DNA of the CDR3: TGTGCCAGCCAAACGGAGGGTACGAACACCGGGGAGCTGTTTTTT. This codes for CASQTEGTNTGELFF.

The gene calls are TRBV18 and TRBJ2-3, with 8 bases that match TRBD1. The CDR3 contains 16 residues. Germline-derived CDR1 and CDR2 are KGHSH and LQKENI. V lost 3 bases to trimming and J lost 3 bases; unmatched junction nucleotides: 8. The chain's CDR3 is CASSPTGQGNTDTQYF. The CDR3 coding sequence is TGTGCCAGCTCACCCACCGGACAGGGTAATACAGATACGCAGTATTTT.